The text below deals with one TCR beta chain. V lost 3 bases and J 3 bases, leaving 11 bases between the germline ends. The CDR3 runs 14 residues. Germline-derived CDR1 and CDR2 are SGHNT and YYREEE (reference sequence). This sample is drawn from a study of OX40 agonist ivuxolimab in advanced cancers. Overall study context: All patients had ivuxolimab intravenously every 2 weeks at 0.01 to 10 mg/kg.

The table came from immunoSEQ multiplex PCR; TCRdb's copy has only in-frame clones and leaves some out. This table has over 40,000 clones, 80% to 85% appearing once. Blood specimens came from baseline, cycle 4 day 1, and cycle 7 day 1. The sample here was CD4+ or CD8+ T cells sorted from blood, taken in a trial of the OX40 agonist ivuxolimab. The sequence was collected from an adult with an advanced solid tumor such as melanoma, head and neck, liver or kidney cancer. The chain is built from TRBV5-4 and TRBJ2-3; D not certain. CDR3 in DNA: TGTGCCAGCAGCTCCGTGGGCCAGACAGATACGCAGTATTTT. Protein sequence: CASSSVGQTDTQYF.